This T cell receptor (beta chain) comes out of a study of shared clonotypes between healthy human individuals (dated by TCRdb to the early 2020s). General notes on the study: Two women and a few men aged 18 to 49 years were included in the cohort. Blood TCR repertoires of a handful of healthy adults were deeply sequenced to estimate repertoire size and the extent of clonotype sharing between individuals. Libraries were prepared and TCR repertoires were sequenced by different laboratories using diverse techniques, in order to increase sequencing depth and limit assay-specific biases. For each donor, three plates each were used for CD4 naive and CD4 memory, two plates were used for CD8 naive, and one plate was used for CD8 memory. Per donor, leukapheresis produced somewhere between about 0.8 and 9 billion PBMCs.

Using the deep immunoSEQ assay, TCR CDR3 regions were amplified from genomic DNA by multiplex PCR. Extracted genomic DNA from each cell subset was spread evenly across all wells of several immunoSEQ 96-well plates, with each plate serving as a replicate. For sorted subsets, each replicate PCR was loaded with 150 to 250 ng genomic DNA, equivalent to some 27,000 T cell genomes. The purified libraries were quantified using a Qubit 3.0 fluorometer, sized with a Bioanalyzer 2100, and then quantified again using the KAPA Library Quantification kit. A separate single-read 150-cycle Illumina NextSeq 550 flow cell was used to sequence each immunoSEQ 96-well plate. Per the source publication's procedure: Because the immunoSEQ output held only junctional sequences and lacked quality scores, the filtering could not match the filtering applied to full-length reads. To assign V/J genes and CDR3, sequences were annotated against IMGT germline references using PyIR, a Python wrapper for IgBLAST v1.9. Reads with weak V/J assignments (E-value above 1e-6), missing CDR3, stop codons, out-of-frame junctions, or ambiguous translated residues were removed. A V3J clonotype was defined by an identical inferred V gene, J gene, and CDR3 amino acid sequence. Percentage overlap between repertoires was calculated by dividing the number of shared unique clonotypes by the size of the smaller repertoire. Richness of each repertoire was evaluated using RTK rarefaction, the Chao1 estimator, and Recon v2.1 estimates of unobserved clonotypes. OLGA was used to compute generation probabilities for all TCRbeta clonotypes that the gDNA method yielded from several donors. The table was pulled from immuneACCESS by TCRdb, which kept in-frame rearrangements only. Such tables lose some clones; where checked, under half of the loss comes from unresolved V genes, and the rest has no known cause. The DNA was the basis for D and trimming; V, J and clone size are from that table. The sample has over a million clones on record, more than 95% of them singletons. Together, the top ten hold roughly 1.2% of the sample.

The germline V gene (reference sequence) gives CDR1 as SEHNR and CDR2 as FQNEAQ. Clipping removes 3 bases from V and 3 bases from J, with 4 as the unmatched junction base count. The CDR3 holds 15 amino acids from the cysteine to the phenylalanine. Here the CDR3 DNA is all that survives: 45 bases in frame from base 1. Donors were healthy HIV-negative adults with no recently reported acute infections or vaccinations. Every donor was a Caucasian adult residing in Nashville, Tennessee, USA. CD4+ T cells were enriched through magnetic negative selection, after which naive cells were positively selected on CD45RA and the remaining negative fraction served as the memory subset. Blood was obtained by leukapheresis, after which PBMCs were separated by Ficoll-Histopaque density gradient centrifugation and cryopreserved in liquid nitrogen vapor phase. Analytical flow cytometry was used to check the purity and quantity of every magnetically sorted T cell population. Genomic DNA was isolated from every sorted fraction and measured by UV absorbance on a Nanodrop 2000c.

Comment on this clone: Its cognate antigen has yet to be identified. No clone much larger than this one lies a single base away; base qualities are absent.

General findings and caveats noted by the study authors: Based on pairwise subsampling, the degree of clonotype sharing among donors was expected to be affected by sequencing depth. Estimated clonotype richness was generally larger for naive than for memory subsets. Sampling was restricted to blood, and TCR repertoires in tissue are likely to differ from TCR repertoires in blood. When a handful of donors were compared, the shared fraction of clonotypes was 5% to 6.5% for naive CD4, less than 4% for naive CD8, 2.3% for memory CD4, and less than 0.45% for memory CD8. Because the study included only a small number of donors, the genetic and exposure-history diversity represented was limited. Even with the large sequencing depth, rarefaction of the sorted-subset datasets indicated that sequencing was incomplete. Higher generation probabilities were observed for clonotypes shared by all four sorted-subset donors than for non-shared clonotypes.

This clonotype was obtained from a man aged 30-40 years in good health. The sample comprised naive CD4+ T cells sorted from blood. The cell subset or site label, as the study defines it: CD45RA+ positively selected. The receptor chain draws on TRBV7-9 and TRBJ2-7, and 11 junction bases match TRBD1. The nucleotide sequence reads TGTGCCAGCAGCTTCGGACAGGGGGCAAACTACGAGCAGTACTTC. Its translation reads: CASSFGQGANYEQYF.